This TCR beta chain was identified during a study of vaccination and CD4 T cells after COVID-19. Indicated treatment: roughly 10-day PBMC culture with coronavirus spike peptide pools or control peptides (ViraFEST assay). It was before the COVID-19 pandemic (2011-2018) that the unexposed donor's CD4+ T cells were collected. The Oncomine TCR Beta short-read assay was applied to DNA of cultured CD4+ T cells. Someone extracted genomic DNA from cultured CD4+ T cells. Each CDR3 protein gets one entry after TCRdb re-called the PCR reads with MiXCR. Of about 6,800 distinct CDR3 sequences listed, 35% are singletons. As regards this clonotype: Its antigen is unidentified.

CDR1 LNHDA and CDR2 SQIVND come from the germline V gene (reference sequence). The CDR3 runs to 13 residues. The V segment lost 6 bases and the J segment 2 bases; nucleotides outside the gene matches: 1. The sequence came from a human donor in good health. The chain is built from TRBV19 and TRBJ2-3, with 8 bases aligning to TRBD1. Sample: CD4+ T cells from blood, cultured in vitro. CDR3 in DNA: TGTGCCAGTAGGGACAGGGCCACAGATACGCAGTATTTT. It codes for CASRDRATDTQYF.